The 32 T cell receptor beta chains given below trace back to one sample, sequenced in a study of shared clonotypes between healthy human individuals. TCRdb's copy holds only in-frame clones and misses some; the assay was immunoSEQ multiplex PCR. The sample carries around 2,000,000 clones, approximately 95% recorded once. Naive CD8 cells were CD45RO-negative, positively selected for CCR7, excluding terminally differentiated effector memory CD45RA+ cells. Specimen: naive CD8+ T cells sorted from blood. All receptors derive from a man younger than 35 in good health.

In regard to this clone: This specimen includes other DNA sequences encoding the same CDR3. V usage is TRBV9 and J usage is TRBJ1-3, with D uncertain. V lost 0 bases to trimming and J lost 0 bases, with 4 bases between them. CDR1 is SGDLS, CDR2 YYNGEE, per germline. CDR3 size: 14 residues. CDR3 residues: CASSVGISGNTIYF. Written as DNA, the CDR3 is TGTGCCAGCAGCGTAGGGATCTCTGGAAACACCATATATTTT. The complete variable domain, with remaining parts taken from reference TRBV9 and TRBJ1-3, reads DSGVTQTPKHLITATGQRVTLRCSPRSGDLSVYWYQQSLDQGLQFLIQYYNGEERAKGNILERFSAQQFPDLHSELNLSSLELGDSALYFCASSVGISGNTIYFGEGSWLTVV.

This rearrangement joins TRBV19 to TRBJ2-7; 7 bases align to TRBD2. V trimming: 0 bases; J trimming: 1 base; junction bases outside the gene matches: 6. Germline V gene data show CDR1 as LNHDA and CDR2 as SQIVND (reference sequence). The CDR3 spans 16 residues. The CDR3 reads CASSIDREAGSYEQYF. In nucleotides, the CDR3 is TGTGCCAGTAGTATAGATCGGGAAGCGGGATCCTACGAGCAGTACTTC.

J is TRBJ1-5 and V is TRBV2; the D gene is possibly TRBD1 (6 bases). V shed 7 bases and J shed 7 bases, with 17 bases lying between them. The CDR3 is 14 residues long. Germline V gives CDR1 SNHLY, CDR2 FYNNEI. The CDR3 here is CASTDGRGRQPQHF. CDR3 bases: TGTGCCAGCACCGACGGCAGGGGAAGACAGCCCCAGCATTTT.

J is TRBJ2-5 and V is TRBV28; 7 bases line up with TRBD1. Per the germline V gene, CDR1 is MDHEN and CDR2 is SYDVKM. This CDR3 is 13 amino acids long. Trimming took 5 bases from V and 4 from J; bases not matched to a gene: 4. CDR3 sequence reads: CASSVNRGETQYF. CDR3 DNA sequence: TGTGCCAGCAGTGTTAACAGGGGAGAGACCCAGTACTTC.

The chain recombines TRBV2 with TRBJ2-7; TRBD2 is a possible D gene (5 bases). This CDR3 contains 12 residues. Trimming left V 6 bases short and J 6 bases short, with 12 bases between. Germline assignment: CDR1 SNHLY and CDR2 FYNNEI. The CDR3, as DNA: TGTGCCAGCAGGGAGGTACCGGGCGAGCAGTACTTC. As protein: CASREVPGEQYF.

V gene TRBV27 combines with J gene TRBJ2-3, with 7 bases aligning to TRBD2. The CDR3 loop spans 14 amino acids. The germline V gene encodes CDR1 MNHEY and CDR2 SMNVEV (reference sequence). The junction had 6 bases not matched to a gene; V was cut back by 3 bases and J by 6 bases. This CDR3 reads CASSLERDLDTQYF. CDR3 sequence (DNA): TGTGCCAGCAGTTTGGAGCGGGATCTCGATACGCAGTATTTT.

CDR3 bases: TGTGCCAGCAGCCTAGGCGGGTACGGGACGGAACCTATTCGACCCCTCCACTTT. It translates to CASSLGGYGTEPIRPLHF. The V gene is TRBV7-9, the J gene TRBJ1-6; D perhaps matches TRBD1 (5 bases). This CDR3 has 18 amino acids. Germline V gives CDR1 SEHNR, CDR2 FQNEAQ (reference sequence). V lost 5 bases, J lost 12 bases, and 29 bases lay in between.

This CDR3 reads CASSPWGGNQETQYF. CDR3 bases: TGTGCCAGCAGCCCCTGGGGAGGCAACCAAGAGACCCAGTACTTC. V is TRBV11-1 and J is TRBJ2-5; tentative D call: TRBD2 (6 bases). V lost 5 bases and J lost 0, with 13 bases in between. This CDR3 contains 15 residues. Looked up from germline, CDR1 is SGHAT and CDR2 is FQDESV (reference sequence). The whole variable domain, remainder taken from reference TRBV11-1 and TRBJ2-5, is EAEVAQSPRYKITEKSQAVAFWCDPISGHATLYWYRQILGQGPELLVQFQDESVVDDSQLPKDRFSAERLKGVDSTLKIQPAELGDSAMYLCASSPWGGNQETQYFGPGTRLLVL.

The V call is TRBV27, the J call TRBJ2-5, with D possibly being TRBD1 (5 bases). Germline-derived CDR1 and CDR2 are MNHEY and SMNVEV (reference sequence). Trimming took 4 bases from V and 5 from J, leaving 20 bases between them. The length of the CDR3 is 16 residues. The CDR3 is CASSSRWGLLGETQYF. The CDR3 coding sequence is TGTGCCAGCAGTTCGCGCTGGGGCCTATTAGGGGAGACCCAGTACTTC.

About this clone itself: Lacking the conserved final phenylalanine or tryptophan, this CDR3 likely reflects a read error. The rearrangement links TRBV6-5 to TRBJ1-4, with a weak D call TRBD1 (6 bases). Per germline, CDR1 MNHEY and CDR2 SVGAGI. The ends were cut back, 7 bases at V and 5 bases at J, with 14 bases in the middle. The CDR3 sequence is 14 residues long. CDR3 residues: CASKGWQGNEKLFL. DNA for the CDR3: TGTGCCAGCAAAGGATGGCAGGGGAATGAAAAACTGTTTCTT.

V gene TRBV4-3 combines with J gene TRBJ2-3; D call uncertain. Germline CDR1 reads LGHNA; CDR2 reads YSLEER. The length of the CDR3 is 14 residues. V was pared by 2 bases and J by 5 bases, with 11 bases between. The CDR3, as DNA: TGCGCCAGCAGCCAATATAGCCATCAAGATACGCAGTATTTT. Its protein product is CASSQYSHQDTQYF.

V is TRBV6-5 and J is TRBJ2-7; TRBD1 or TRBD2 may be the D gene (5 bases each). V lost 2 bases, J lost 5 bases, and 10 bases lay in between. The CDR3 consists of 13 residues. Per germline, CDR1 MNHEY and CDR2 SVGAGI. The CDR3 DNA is TGTGCCAGCAGTTACACGGGGCTCAACGAGCAGTACTTC. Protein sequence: CASSYTGLNEQYF.

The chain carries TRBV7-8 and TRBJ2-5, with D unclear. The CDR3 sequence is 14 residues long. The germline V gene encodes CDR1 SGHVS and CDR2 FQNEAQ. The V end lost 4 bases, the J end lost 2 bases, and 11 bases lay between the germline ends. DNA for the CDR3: TGTGCCAGCAGCTCCGAACGGGCTCAAGAGACCCAGTACTTC. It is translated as CASSSERAQETQYF.

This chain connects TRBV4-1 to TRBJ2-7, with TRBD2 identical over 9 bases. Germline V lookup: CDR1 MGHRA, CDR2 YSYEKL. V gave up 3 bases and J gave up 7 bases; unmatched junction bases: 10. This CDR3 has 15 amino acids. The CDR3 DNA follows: TGCGCCAGCAGCCAGAAGGCGGGAGGGCTGTGGGAGCAGTACTTC. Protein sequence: CASSQKAGGLWEQYF.

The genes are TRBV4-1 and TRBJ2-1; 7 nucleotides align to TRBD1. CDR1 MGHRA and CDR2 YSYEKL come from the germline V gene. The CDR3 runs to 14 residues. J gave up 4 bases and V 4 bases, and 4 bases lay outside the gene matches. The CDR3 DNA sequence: TGCGCCAGCAGCCCGACAGGGCTTTACAATGAGCAGTTCTTC. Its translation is CASSPTGLYNEQFF.

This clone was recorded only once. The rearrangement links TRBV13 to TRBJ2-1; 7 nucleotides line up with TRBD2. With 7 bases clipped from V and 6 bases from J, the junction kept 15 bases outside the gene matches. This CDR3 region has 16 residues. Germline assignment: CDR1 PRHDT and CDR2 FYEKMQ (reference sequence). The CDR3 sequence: CASNFRRESPSNEQFF. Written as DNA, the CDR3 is TGTGCCAGCAACTTCAGGCGGGAGTCCCCTTCCAATGAGCAGTTCTTC.

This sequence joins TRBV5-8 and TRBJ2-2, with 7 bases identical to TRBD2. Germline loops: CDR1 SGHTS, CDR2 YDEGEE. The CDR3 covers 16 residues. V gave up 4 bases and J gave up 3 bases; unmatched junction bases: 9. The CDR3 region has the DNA TGTGCCAGCAGCACCTCGACTAGCTGGCACACCGGGGAGCTGTTTTTT. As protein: CASSTSTSWHTGELFF. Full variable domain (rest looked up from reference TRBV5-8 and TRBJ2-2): EAGVTQSPTHLIKTRGQQATLRCSPISGHTSVYWYQQALGLGLQFLLWYDEGEERNRGNFPPRFSGRQFPNYSSELNVNALELEDSALYLCASSTSTSWHTGELFFGEGSRLTVL.

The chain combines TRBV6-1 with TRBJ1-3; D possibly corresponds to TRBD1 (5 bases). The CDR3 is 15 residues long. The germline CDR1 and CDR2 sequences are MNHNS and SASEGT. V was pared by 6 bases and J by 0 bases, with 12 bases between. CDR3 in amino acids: CASSRSGISGNTIYF. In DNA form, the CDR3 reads TGTGCCAGCAGCCGATCAGGGATCTCTGGAAACACCATATATTTT.

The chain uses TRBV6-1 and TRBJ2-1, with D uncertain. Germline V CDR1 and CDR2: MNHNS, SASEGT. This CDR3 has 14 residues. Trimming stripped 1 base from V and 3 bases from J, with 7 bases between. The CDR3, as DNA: TGTGCCAGCAGTGAAGGCACAGTCTACAATGAGCAGTTCTTC. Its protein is CASSEGTVYNEQFF.

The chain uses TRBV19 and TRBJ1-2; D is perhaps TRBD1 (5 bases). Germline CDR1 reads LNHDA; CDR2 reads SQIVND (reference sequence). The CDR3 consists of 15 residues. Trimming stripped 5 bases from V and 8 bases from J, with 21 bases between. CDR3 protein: CASSPGTPMLEGYTF. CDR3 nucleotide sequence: TGTGCCAGTAGTCCCGGGACTCCTATGCTGGAGGGCTACACCTTC.

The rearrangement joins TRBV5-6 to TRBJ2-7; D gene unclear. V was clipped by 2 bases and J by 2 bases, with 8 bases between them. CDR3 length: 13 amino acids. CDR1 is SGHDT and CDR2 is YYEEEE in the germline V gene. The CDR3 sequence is CASSLRRTYEQYF. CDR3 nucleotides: TGTGCCAGCAGCTTAAGACGGACCTACGAGCAGTACTTC.

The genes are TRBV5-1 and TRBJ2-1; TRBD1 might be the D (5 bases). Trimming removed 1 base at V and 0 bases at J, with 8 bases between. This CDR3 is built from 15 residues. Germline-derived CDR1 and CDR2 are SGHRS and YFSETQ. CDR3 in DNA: TGCGCCAGCAGCTTGAGGACAATCTCCTACAATGAGCAGTTCTTC. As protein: CASSLRTISYNEQFF.

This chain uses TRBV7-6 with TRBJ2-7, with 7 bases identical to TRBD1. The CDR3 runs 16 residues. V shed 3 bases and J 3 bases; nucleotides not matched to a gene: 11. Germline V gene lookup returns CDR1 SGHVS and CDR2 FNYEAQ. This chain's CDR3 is CASSFEPTGDGYEQYF. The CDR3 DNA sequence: TGTGCCAGCAGCTTCGAACCCACAGGGGATGGCTACGAGCAGTACTTC.

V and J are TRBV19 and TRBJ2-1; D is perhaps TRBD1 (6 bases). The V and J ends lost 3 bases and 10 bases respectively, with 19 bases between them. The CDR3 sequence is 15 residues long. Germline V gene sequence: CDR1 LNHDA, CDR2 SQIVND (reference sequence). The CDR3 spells CASSIEASGVGEQFF. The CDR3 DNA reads TGTGCCAGTAGTATCGAGGCATCAGGGGTAGGAGAGCAGTTCTTC.

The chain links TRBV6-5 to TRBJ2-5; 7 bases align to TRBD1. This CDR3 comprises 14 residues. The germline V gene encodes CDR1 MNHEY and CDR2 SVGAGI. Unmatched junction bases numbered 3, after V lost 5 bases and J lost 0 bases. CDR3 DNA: TGTGCCAGCAGTAATGGACAGGACCAAGAGACCCAGTACTTC. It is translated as CASSNGQDQETQYF.

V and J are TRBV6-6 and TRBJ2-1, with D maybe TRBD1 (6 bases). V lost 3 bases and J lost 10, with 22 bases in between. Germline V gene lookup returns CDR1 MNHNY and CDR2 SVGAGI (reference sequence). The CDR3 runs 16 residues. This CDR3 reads CASSYITAAYQGEQFF. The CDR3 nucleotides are TGTGCCAGCAGTTATATAACAGCGGCATACCAGGGGGAGCAGTTCTTC.

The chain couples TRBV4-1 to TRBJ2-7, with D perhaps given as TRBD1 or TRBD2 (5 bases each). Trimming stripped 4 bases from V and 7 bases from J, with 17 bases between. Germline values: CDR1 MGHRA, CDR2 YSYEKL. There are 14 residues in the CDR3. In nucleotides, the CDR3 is TGCGCCAGCAGCCGAGTCGGGACCTCTGGAGAGCAGTACTTC. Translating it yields CASSRVGTSGEQYF.

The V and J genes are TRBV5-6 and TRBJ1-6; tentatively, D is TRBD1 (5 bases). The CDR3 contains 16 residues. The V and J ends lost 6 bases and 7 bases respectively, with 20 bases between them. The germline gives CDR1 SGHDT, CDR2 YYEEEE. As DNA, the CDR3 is TGTGCCAGCACCATCCAGGGCTTCTTGCTAAATTCACCCCTCCACTTT. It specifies CASTIQGFLLNSPLHF.

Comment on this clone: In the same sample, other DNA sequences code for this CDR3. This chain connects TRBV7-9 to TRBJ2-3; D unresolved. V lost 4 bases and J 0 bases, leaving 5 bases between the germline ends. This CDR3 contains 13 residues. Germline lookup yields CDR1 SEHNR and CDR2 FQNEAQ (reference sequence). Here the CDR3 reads CASSSPSTDTQYF. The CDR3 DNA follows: TGTGCCAGCAGCTCGCCGAGCACAGATACGCAGTATTTT. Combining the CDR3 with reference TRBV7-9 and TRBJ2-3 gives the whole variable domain DTGVSQNPRHKITKRGQNVTFRCDPISEHNRLYWYRQTLGQGPEFLTYFQNEAQLEKSRLLSDRFSAERPKGSFSTLEIQRTEQGDSAMYLCASSSPSTDTQYFGPGTRLTVL.

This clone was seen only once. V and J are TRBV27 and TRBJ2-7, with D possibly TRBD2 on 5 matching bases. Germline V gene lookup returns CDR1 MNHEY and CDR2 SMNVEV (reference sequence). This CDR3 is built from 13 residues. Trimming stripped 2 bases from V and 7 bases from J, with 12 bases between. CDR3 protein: CASSLETRGEQYF. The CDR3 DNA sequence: TGTGCCAGCAGTTTAGAGACCCGAGGGGAGCAGTACTTC.

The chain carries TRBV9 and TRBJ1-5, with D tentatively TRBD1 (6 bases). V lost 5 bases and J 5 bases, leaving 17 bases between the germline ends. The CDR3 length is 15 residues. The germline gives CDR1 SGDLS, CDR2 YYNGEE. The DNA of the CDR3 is TGTGCCAGCAGTGAGGCCACAGGGTTCGATCAGCCCCAGCATTTT. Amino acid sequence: CASSEATGFDQPQHF.

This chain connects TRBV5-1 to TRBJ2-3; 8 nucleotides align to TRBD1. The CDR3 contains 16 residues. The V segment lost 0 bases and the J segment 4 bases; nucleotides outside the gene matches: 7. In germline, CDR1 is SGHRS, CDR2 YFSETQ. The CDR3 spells CASSLADRVVPDTQYF. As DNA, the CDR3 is TGCGCCAGCAGCTTGGCGGACAGGGTAGTCCCAGATACGCAGTATTTT.